These 10 T cell receptor beta chains were all obtained from the same sample, sequenced in a study of Ad26.COV2.S vaccination and SARS-CoV-2 variants. TCRdb's table, derived via immunoSEQ multiplex PCR, lists solely in-frame clones and lacks some. The sample consists of some 410,000 clones, 92% of them appearing once. Treatment defined: some 19 received Ad26.COV2.S at low or high dose, single or two shots; roughly five received placebo; per-sample allocation not given. Collection of samples fell on day 63 after the first vaccine or placebo injection. This specimen consisted of peripheral blood, obtained in a trial of Ad26.COV2.S vaccine versus placebo. The receptor source for this set is a person aged 18-65 years who received the Ad26.COV2.S COVID-19 vaccine or a placebo.

This clone was counted once. Here the CDR3 reads CASSYRPGGSDTQYF. The CDR3 DNA is TGTGCCAGCAGTTACCGACCGGGTGGATCAGATACGCAGTATTTT. The chain recombines TRBV6-5 with TRBJ2-3; D call uncertain. CDR1 is MNHEY and CDR2 is SVGAGI in the germline V gene. V lost 2 bases and J 4 bases, leaving 13 bases between the germline ends. The CDR3 contains 15 residues.

J is TRBJ2-2 and V is TRBV5-6, with D tentatively TRBD1 or TRBD2 (6 bases each). The V end was cut by 0 bases, the J end by 5 bases, with 11 bases between. This CDR3 spans 15 amino acids. Germline V gives CDR1 SGHDT, CDR2 YYEEEE. The CDR3 spells CASSLDGGRTGELFF. Here the CDR3 DNA reads TGTGCCAGCAGCTTGGACGGGGGCAGAACCGGGGAGCTGTTTTTT.

This clone showed up just once. The chain recombines TRBV4-3 with TRBJ2-1, with unresolved D. Germline V gene lookup returns CDR1 LGHNA and CDR2 YSLEER. V was cut by 0 bases and J by 5 bases, with 14 bases left in between. This CDR3 comprises 16 residues. The CDR3 DNA reads as TGCGCCAGCAGCCAAGAGAGACCCTGGGTTAACAATGAGCAGTTCTTC. This sequence encodes CASSQERPWVNNEQFF.

The chain combines TRBV9 with TRBJ2-7; TRBD1 matches at 12 bases. This CDR3 is 17 amino acids long. Germline values: CDR1 SGDLS, CDR2 YYNGEE. V lost 4 bases and J lost 7; bases outside the gene matches: 15. The CDR3 here is CASSLTGQGASTGEQYF. CDR3 nucleotide sequence: TGTGCCAGCAGCCTGACGGGACAGGGGGCTTCTACGGGGGAGCAGTACTTC.

The V and J genes are TRBV18 and TRBJ1-5; D may be TRBD1 (5 bases). From germline, CDR1 is KGHSH and CDR2 LQKENI. The V end was cut by 8 bases, the J end by 3 bases, with 11 bases between. This CDR3 is 13 amino acids long. CDR3 sequence reads: CASAQGFNQPQHF. The CDR3 DNA reads TGTGCCAGCGCGCAGGGATTCAATCAGCCCCAGCATTTT.

V usage is TRBV27 and J usage is TRBJ1-5; D gene ambiguous. The CDR3 is made up of 14 amino acids. The germline V and J ends were trimmed by 2 bases and 5 bases, with 10 bases remaining between them. Germline loops: CDR1 MNHEY, CDR2 SMNVEV (reference sequence). The CDR3 spells CASSLEAGDQPQHF. The DNA for the CDR3 is TGTGCCAGCAGTTTAGAGGCTGGGGATCAGCCCCAGCATTTT.

The chain uses TRBV5-8 and TRBJ1-1, with unresolved D. Germline loops: CDR1 SGHTS, CDR2 YDEGEE. The CDR3 is 15 residues long. Trimming pared 2 bases from V and 0 bases from J, leaving 11 bases between. CDR3 DNA sequence: TGTGCCAGCAGCTTTTCGGGTTCCATGAACACTGAAGCTTTCTTT. This encodes CASSFSGSMNTEAFF.

The gene calls are TRBV6-5 and TRBJ1-2, with D hard to call. Germline-derived CDR1 and CDR2 are MNHEY and SVGAGI. V lost 6 bases to trimming and J lost 1 base, with 15 bases between them. The CDR3 spans 15 residues. In nucleotides, the CDR3 is TGTGCCAGCAGCGCGGGCACAGAAAATAACTATGGCTACACCTTC. This translates into CASSAGTENNYGYTF.

V gene TRBV18 combines with J gene TRBJ2-5; no firm D call. The germline CDR1 and CDR2 sequences are KGHSH and LQKENI. The V end was cut by 4 bases, the J end by 4 bases, with 13 bases between. The CDR3 is 14 amino acids. The CDR3 sequence is CASSLSQAPETQYF. CDR3 sequence (DNA): TGTGCCAGCTCACTGTCACAAGCCCCAGAGACCCAGTACTTC. Filled out from reference TRBV18 and TRBJ2-5, the complete variable domain reads NAGVMQNPRHLVRRRGQEARLRCSPMKGHSHVYWYRQLPEEGLKFMVYLQKENIIDESGMPKERFSAEFPKEGPSILRIQQVVRGDSAAYFCASSLSQAPETQYFGPGTRLLVL.

J is TRBJ2-3 and V is TRBV19; D possibly corresponds to TRBD1 (5 bases). The CDR3 runs to 14 residues. V gave up 8 bases and J gave up 3 bases, with 15 bases separating them. Germline CDR1 is LNHDA and CDR2 is SQIVND (reference sequence). CDR3 amino acids: CASDDRFKTDTQYF. As DNA, the CDR3 is TGTGCCAGTGACGACAGATTTAAAACAGATACGCAGTATTTT. The full variable domain, in which reference TRBV19 and TRBJ2-3 provide the parts outside the CDR3, is DGGITQSPKYLFRKEGQNVTLSCEQNLNHDAMYWYRQDPGQGLRLIYYSQIVNDFQKGDIAEGYSVSREKKESFPLTVTSAQKNPTAFYLCASDDRFKTDTQYFGPGTRLTVL.